One and the same sample provided the 9 T cell receptor beta chains below, sequenced in a study of T cells in Graves' hyperthyroidism and ophthalmopathy. Researchers amplified the TCR beta CDR3 regions from RNA transcripts. A first-round RT-PCR of the TCR CDR3 used the HTBI primer set. TCRdb used MiXCR to reprocess the multiplex PCR reads, holding one entry per CDR3 protein. The sample consists of around 290,000 distinct CDR3 sequences, about an eighth of them appearing once. The specimen was blood. These receptors came from a woman younger than 45 with Graves' hyperthyroidism that later progressed to Graves' ophthalmopathy.

Ten or more counts support this clonotype. The chain combines TRBV18 with TRBJ1-6; D is ambiguous. The germline V and J ends were trimmed by 2 bases and 5 bases, with 10 bases remaining between them. Germline CDR1 and CDR2: KGHSH and LQKENI. The CDR3 loop spans 15 amino acids. This CDR3 reads CASSPEGNNNSPLHF. In DNA form, the CDR3 reads TGTGCCAGCTCACCAGAAGGGAATAATAATTCACCCCTCCACTTT.

J is TRBJ1-6 and V is TRBV20-1; the D is unclear. The CDR3 has 14 residues. The V end lost 3 bases, the J end lost 4 bases, and 10 bases lay between the germline ends. Looked up from germline, CDR1 is DFQATT and CDR2 is SNEGSKA (reference sequence). CDR3 coding DNA: TGCAGTGCTAGCGGCTGGGGTTATAATTCACCCCTCCACTTT. Translation gives CSASGWGYNSPLHF.

This clonotype came up a few times. The gene calls are TRBV9 and TRBJ1-1; unclear D gene. The CDR3 covers 14 residues. The ends were cut back, 3 bases at V and 4 bases at J, with 13 bases in the middle. CDR1 and CDR2 from the germline V gene are SGDLS and YYNGEE. The CDR3 region has the DNA TGTGCCAGCAGCGAATTCGGTTCCGGCACTGAAGCTTTCTTT. This encodes CASSEFGSGTEAFF.

At least ten counts were recorded for this clonotype. This chain joins TRBV20-1 and TRBJ1-1, with D possibly TRBD1 on 5 matching bases. Trimming pared 8 bases from V and 6 bases from J, leaving 13 bases between. CDR3 length equals 11 residues. Germline V gene sequence: CDR1 DFQATT, CDR2 SNEGSKA (reference sequence). The CDR3 nucleotides read TGCAGTCCCCGCGTGGGGCCTGAAGCTTTCTTT. Its protein product is CSPRVGPEAFF.

This clonotype was counted at least ten times. J is TRBJ2-1 and V is TRBV10-3; 10 nucleotides agree with TRBD1. The CDR3 has 16 amino acids. V gave up 4 bases and J gave up 2 bases; unmatched junction bases: 5. In germline, CDR1 is ENHRY, CDR2 SYGVKD. CDR3: CAISVRDRGPYNEQFF. The CDR3 DNA is TGTGCCATCAGTGTTCGGGACAGGGGCCCCTACAATGAGCAGTTCTTC.

A few counts support this clonotype. The chain carries TRBV19 and TRBJ2-7, with D perhaps TRBD2 (5 bases). The CDR3 is 15 amino acids. Trimming shortened V by 5 bases and J by 1 base, and 15 bases separated the two germline ends. Germline CDR1 and CDR2: LNHDA and SQIVND (reference sequence). The chain's CDR3 is CASSFSGSGSYEQYF. CDR3 bases: TGTGCCAGTAGTTTCTCAGGCTCGGGGTCCTACGAGCAGTACTTC.

This clonotype was recorded many times. V is TRBV19 and J is TRBJ1-5; possible D gene TRBD1, 5 bases. Germline values: CDR1 LNHDA, CDR2 SQIVND (reference sequence). The CDR3 sequence is 15 residues long. V shed 3 bases and J shed 9 bases, with 18 bases lying between them. Here the CDR3 DNA reads TGTGCCAGTAGTATTGGGACTCTGAACCAGCCGCCCCAGCATTTT. This codes for CASSIGTLNQPPQHF. Full variable domain (remainder filled in from reference TRBV19 and TRBJ1-5): DGGITQSPKYLFRKEGQNVTLSCEQNLNHDAMYWYRQDPGQGLRLIYYSQIVNDFQKGDIAEGYSVSREKKESFPLTVTSAQKNPTAFYLCASSIGTLNQPPQHFGDGTRLSIL.

Many counts were recorded for this clonotype. The rearrangement links TRBV6-1 to TRBJ1-1; 8 bases fit TRBD1. The CDR3 has 13 residues. The V gene end was trimmed by 8 bases and the J gene end by 11 bases; junction bases not matched to a gene: 13. Germline CDR1 is MNHNS and CDR2 is SASEGT. Here the CDR3 reads CASGIERTGRAFF. The DNA for the CDR3 is TGTGCCAGCGGGATCGAGCGGACAGGGCGTGCTTTCTTT.

The V and J genes are TRBV4-2 and TRBJ1-1, with D possibly TRBD1 on 5 matching bases. The V gene lost 0 bases and the J gene lost 3 bases, with 11 bases spanning the gap. Germline-derived CDR1 and CDR2 are LGHNA and YNFKEQ. This CDR3 is built from 15 residues. CDR3 sequence reads: CASSQDERGYTEAFF. CDR3 bases: TGTGCCAGCAGCCAAGATGAGAGGGGATACACTGAAGCTTTCTTT.